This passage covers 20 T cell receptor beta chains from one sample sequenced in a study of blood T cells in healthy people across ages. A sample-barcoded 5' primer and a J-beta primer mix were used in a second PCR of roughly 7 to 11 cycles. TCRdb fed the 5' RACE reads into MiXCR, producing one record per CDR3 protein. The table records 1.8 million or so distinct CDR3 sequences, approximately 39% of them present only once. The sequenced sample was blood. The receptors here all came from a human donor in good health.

The CDR3 nucleotides read TGTGCCAGCAGCTCCCCTTCCGGGACTCCTTCCTACAATGAGCAGTTCTTC. It specifies CASSSPSGTPSYNEQFF. This chain uses TRBV9 with TRBJ2-1, with D tentatively TRBD2 (6 bases). The germline gives CDR1 SGDLS, CDR2 YYNGEE. The CDR3 length is 17 residues. V gave up 4 bases and J gave up 1 base, with 18 bases separating them.

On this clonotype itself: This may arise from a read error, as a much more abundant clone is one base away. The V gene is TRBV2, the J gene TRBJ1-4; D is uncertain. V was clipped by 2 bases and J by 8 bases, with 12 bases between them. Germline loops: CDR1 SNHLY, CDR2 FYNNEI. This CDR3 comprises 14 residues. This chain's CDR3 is CASSEPRGTEKLFF. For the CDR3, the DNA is TGTGCCAGCAGTGAACCCCGGGGAACCGAAAAACTGTTTTTT. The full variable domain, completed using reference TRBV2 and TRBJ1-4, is EPEVTQTPSHQVTQMGQEVILRCVPISNHLYFYWYRQILGQKVEFLVSFYNNEISEKSEIFDDQFSVERPDGSNFTLKIRSTKLEDSAMYFCASSEPRGTEKLFFGSGTQLSVL.

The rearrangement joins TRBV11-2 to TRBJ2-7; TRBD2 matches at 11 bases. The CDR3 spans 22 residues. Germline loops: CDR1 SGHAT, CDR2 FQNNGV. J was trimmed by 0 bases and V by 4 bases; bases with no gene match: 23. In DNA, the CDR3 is TGTGCCAGCAGCTCCTTAACAAGGTCCGGGACTAGCGGCTATATGAGCTCCTACGAGCAGTACTTC. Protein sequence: CASSSLTRSGTSGYMSSYEQYF.

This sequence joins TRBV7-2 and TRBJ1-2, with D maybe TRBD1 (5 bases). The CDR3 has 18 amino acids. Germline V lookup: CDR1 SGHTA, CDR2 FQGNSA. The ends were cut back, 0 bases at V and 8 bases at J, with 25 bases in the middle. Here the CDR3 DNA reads TGTGCCAGCAGCTTAGCATTCTGGGGGTCCGGGGATAAAGGCGGCTACACCTTC. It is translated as CASSLAFWGSGDKGGYTF.

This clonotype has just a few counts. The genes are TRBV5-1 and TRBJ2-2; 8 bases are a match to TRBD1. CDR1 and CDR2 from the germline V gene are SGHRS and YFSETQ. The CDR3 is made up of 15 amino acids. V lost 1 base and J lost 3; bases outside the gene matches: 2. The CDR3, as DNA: TGCGCCAGCAGCTTGCGGGGACAGGACACCGGGGAGCTGTTTTTT. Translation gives CASSLRGQDTGELFF. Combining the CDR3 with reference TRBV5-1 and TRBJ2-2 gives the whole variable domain KAGVTQTPRYLIKTRGQQVTLSCSPISGHRSVSWYQQTPGQGLQFLFEYFSETQRNKGNFPGRFSGRQFSNSRSEMNVSTLELGDSALYLCASSLRGQDTGELFFGEGSRLTVL.

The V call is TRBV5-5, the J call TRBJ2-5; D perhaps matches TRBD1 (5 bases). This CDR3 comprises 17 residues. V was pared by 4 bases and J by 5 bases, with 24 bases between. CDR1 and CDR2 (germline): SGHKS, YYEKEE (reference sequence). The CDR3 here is CASSPDGHPKRNETQYF. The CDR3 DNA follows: TGTGCCAGCAGCCCGGATGGACATCCCAAACGCAACGAGACCCAGTACTTC.

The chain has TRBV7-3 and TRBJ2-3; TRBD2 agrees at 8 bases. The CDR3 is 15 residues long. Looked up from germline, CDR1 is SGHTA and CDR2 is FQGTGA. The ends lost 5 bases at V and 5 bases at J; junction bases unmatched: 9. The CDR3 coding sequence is TGTGCCAGCAGCCCTACCGGGGGGGCCAGAGATACGCAGTATTTT. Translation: CASSPTGGARDTQYF.

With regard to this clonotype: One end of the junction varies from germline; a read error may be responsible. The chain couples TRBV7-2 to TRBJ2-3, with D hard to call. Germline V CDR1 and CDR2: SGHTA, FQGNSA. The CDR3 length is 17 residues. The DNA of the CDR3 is TGTGCCGGCAGCCGGTCGGTCATTTCGAGAGGAGCAGATACGCAGTATTTT. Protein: CAGSRSVISRGADTQYF.

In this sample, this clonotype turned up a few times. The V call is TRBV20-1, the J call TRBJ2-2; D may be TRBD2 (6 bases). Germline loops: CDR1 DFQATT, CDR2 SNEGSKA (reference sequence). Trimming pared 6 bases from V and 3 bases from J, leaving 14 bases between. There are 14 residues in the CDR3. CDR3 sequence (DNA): TGCAGTGCACGGGAGTTAGAGGACACCGGGGAGCTGTTTTTT. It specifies CSARELEDTGELFF.

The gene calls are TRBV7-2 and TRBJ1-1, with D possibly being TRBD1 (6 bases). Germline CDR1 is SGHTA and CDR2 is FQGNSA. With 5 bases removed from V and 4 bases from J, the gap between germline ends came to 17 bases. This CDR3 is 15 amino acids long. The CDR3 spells CASSTQGWGGTEAFF. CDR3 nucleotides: TGTGCCAGCAGCACACAGGGATGGGGTGGCACTGAAGCTTTCTTT.

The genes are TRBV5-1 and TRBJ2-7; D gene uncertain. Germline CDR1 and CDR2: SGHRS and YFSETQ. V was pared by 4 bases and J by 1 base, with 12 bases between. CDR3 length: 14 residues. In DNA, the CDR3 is TGCGCCAGCAGCCCCCTATCACAGTCCTACGAGCAGTACTTC. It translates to CASSPLSQSYEQYF. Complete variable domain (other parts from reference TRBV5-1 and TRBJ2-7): KAGVTQTPRYLIKTRGQQVTLSCSPISGHRSVSWYQQTPGQGLQFLFEYFSETQRNKGNFPGRFSGRQFSNSRSEMNVSTLELGDSALYLCASSPLSQSYEQYFGPGTRLTVT.

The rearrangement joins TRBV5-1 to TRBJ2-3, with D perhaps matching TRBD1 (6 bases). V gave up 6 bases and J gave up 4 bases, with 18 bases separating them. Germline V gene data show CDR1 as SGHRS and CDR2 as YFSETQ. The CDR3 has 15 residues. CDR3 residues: CASTLGGRKSDTQYF. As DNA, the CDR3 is TGCGCCAGCACCCTAGGGGGACGCAAATCAGATACGCAGTATTTT.

CDR3 sequence (DNA): TGTGCCAGCAGTGGGAGGGACGGGTGGTCGGGCTACACCTTC. Amino acids: CASSGRDGWSGYTF. This chain connects TRBV2 to TRBJ1-2, with a weak D call TRBD1 (5 bases). Germline loops: CDR1 SNHLY, CDR2 FYNNEI. V lost 4 bases, J lost 8 bases, and 17 bases lay in between. This CDR3 is 14 amino acids long.

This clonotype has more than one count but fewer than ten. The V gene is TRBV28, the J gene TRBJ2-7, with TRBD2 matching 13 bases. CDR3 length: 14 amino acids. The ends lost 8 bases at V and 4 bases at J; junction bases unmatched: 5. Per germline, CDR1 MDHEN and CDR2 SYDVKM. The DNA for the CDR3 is TGTGCCAGCGAAACTAGCGGGGGGGCTTACGAGCAGTACTTC. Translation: CASETSGGAYEQYF.

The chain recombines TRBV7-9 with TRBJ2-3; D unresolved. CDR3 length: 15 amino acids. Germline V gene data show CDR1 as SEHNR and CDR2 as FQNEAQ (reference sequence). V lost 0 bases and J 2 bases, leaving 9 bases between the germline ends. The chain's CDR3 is CASSLAALYTDTQYF. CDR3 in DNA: TGTGCCAGCAGCTTAGCGGCCCTCTACACAGATACGCAGTATTTT.

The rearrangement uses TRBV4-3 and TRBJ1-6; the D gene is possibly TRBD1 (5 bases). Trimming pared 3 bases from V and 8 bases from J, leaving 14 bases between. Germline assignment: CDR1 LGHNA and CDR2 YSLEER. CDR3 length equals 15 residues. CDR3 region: CASSQRSQGYSPLHF. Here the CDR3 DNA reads TGCGCCAGCAGCCAGAGAAGTCAGGGCTATTCACCCCTCCACTTT.

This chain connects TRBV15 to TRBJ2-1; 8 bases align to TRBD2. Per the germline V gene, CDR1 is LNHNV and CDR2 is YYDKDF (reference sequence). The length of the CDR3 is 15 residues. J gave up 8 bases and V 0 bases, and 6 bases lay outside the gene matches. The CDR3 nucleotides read TGTGCCACCAGCAGAGATGGGACTAGTGTCGATGAGCAGTTCTTC. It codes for CATSRDGTSVDEQFF.

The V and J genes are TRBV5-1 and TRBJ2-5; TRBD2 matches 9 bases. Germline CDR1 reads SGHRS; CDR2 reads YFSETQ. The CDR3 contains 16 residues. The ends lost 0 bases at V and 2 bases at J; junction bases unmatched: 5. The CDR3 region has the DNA TGCGCCAGCAGCTTGGGCAGCGGGGGGTTACAAGAGACCCAGTACTTC. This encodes CASSLGSGGLQETQYF.

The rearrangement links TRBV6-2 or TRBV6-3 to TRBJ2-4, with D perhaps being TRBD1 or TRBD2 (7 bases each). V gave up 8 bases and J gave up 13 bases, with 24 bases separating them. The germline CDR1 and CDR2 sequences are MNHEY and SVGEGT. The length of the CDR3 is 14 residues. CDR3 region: CASGSGTVYNEQYF. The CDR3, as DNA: TGTGCCAGCGGGAGCGGGACAGTTTACAATGAGCAGTACTTC.

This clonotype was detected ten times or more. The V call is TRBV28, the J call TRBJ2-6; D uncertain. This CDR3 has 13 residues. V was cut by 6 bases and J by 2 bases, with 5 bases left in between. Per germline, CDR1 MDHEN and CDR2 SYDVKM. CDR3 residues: CASSGPGANVLTF. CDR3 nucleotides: TGTGCCAGCAGCGGACCTGGGGCCAACGTCCTGACTTTC.